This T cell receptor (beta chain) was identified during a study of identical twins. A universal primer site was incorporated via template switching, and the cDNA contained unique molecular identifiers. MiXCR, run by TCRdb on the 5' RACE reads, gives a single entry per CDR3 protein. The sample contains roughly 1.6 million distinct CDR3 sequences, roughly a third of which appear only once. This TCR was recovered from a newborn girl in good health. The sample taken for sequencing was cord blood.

CDR3 region: CASSQVGVGTDTQYF. The CDR3, as DNA: TGCGCCAGCAGCCAAGTGGGTGTAGGAACAGATACGCAGTATTTT. This rearrangement joins TRBV4-1 to TRBJ2-3, with D unresolved. V was shortened by 1 base and J by 3 bases, with 11 bases between the two germline ends. Germline CDR1 and CDR2: MGHRA and YSYEKL. The CDR3 consists of 15 residues.